These 19 T cell receptor beta chains came from one sample sequenced in a study of neurological immune-mediated disorders. TCRdb re-called the 5' RACE reads through MiXCR, storing one row per CDR3 protein. The repertoire holds over 50,000 distinct CDR3 sequences, with approximately 5.3% as singletons. The specimen was PBMCs. The origin of the receptors is a human donor with multiple sclerosis. The donor label of this sample is uncertain.

This clonotype was observed many times. V is TRBV5-5 and J is TRBJ2-7; TRBD2 is a possible D gene (5 bases). Germline V CDR1 and CDR2: SGHKS, YYEKEE (reference sequence). The V and J ends lost 5 bases and 3 bases respectively, with 18 bases between them. This CDR3 has 15 amino acids. The CDR3 coding sequence is TGTGCCAGCAGTCCGGAGGCTCACGTGGACTACGAGCAGTACTTC. Translating gives CASSPEAHVDYEQYF.

This clonotype was recorded many times. V and J are TRBV9 and TRBJ2-3; TRBD2 matches 11 bases. V lost 3 bases and J lost 2; bases outside the gene matches: 2. Germline V CDR1 and CDR2: SGDLS, YYNGEE. The CDR3 is 15 residues long. CDR3 DNA: TGTGCCAGCAGCGAGACTAGCGGGATCACAGATACGCAGTATTTT. Amino acid sequence: CASSETSGITDTQYF.

In this sample, this clonotype turned up many times. V gene TRBV7-7 combines with J gene TRBJ2-3; 10 nucleotides match TRBD2. The CDR3 totals 15 residues. V gave up 2 bases and J gave up 4 bases; unmatched junction bases: 3. Germline V gives CDR1 SSHAT, CDR2 FNYEAQ (reference sequence). The DNA for the CDR3 is TGTGCCAGCAGCTTAACAGCGGGGGGGCCAGATACGCAGTATTTT. Residues: CASSLTAGGPDTQYF.

This clonotype was counted many times. This rearrangement joins TRBV7-2 to TRBJ1-1, with D tentatively TRBD1 (5 bases). The CDR3 consists of 14 residues. CDR1 SGHTA and CDR2 FQGNSA come from the germline V gene. V was clipped by 0 bases and J by 5 bases, with 10 bases between them. The CDR3 sequence is CASSLAHEGTEAFF. The CDR3 bases are TGTGCCAGCAGCTTAGCGCACGAGGGGACTGAAGCTTTCTTT.

This clonotype has at least ten counts. The CDR3 DNA reads as TGCAGTGCTCTAGCGGGGGGCGGCTCCTACGAGCAGTACTTC. As protein: CSALAGGGSYEQYF. This chain uses TRBV20-1 with TRBJ2-7, with TRBD2 matching over 11 bases. Germline V lookup: CDR1 DFQATT, CDR2 SNEGSKA (reference sequence). V was pared by 5 bases and J by 0 bases, with 3 bases of the junction left unmatched. The CDR3 runs to 14 residues.

At least ten counts were recorded for this clonotype. The CDR3 loop reads CASSWGQGDRNSPLHF. The CDR3 bases are TGTGCCAGCAGCTGGGGGCAGGGCGACAGAAATTCACCCCTCCACTTT. The chain joins TRBV7-8 to TRBJ1-6, with a weak D call TRBD1 (6 bases). V lost 4 bases, J lost 7 bases, and 17 bases lay in between. The CDR3 has 16 residues. Germline CDR1 reads SGHVS; CDR2 reads FQNEAQ. The full variable domain, rest sourced from reference TRBV7-8 and TRBJ1-6, is GAGVSQSPRYKVAKRGQDVALRCDPISGHVSLFWYQQALGQGPEFLTYFQNEAQLDKSGLPSDRFFAERPEGSVSTLKIQRTQQEDSAVYLCASSWGQGDRNSPLHFGNGTRLTVT.

The chain is built from TRBV20-1 and TRBJ1-5; D gene ambiguous. Trimming took off 1 base at V and 0 bases at J, with 7 bases between the two ends. Germline CDR1 and CDR2: DFQATT and SNEGSKA (reference sequence). The CDR3 is 14 amino acids. The CDR3 sequence: CSARGVVSNQPQHF. Here the CDR3 DNA reads TGCAGTGCTAGAGGGGTAGTTAGCAATCAGCCCCAGCATTTT.

This clonotype has ten or more counts. The chain combines TRBV7-9 with TRBJ2-2; D call uncertain. Germline CDR1 reads SEHNR; CDR2 reads FQNEAQ (reference sequence). V was trimmed by 4 bases and J by 5 bases, leaving 8 bases between them. The CDR3 totals 13 residues. This CDR3 reads CASSWAATGELFF. CDR3 DNA: TGTGCCAGCAGCTGGGCCGCTACCGGGGAGCTGTTTTTT.

In its sample, this clonotype was seen many times. The rearrangement links TRBV20-1 to TRBJ2-2; D is perhaps TRBD2 (5 bases). Germline assignment: CDR1 DFQATT and CDR2 SNEGSKA (reference sequence). CDR3 size: 15 residues. V lost 0 bases, J lost 4 bases, and 12 bases lay in between. CDR3 region: CSARDFASPTGELFF. Here the CDR3 DNA reads TGCAGTGCTAGAGATTTCGCTAGCCCCACCGGGGAGCTGTTTTTT.

This clonotype was observed many times. This rearrangement joins TRBV7-8 to TRBJ2-3; 9 bases align to TRBD2. CDR3 length: 18 residues. In germline, CDR1 is SGHVS, CDR2 FQNEAQ. V shed 4 bases, J shed 0 bases, and the junction held 11 bases outside the gene matches. The DNA of the CDR3 is TGTGCCAGCAGCTCCAAAGGCGGGGGGGCAGCTAGCACAGATACGCAGTATTTT. Translation: CASSSKGGGAASTDTQYF.

This clonotype was recorded many times. The gene calls are TRBV20-1 and TRBJ2-1, with D maybe TRBD1 (5 bases). The CDR3 is 15 amino acids. Germline values: CDR1 DFQATT, CDR2 SNEGSKA (reference sequence). The ends were cut back, 1 base at V and 8 bases at J, with 18 bases in the middle. CDR3 sequence (DNA): TGCAGTGCTAGAGGTCCAGGGTCGACGTTCGATGAGCAGTTCTTC. It yields the protein CSARGPGSTFDEQFF.

This clonotype was observed at least ten times. This chain links TRBV27 with TRBJ1-5, with a possible D match to TRBD1 (6 bases). CDR1 is MNHEY, CDR2 SMNVEV, per germline (reference sequence). Trimming took off 5 bases at V and 1 base at J, with 21 bases between the two ends. This CDR3 contains 18 residues. The CDR3 region has the DNA TGTGCCAGCAGTCTCGATCGAGGTGGGGGGGCGAGCAATCAGCCCCAGCATTTT. This encodes CASSLDRGGGASNQPQHF.

This clonotype has a count of ten or more. This sequence joins TRBV4-1 and TRBJ2-4; no clear D gene. CDR3 length: 17 residues. Germline values: CDR1 MGHRA, CDR2 YSYEKL. V lost 1 base to trimming and J lost 0 bases, with 13 bases between them. CDR3 nucleotides: TGCGCCAGCAGCCAAGTAGACCGCCTCGGAGCCAAAAACATTCAGTACTTC. Amino acid sequence: CASSQVDRLGAKNIQYF.

This clonotype was observed at least ten times. The rearrangement links TRBV5-1 to TRBJ1-1; D is undetermined. The CDR3 contains 15 residues. The V end lost 3 bases, the J end lost 4 bases, and 16 bases lay between the germline ends. Germline V gene data show CDR1 as SGHRS and CDR2 as YFSETQ. CDR3: CASSSQVQMGTEAFF. CDR3 sequence (DNA): TGCGCCAGCAGCTCTCAGGTCCAAATGGGCACTGAAGCTTTCTTT.

Ten or more counts support this clonotype. V gene TRBV20-1 combines with J gene TRBJ1-6, with 10 bases identical to TRBD1. The CDR3 totals 15 residues. The germline CDR1 and CDR2 sequences are DFQATT and SNEGSKA (reference sequence). V shed 0 bases and J 8 bases; nucleotides not matched to a gene: 4. The CDR3 region is CSARDRDRGDSPLHF. DNA for the CDR3: TGCAGTGCTAGAGATCGGGACAGGGGAGATTCACCCCTCCACTTT.

At least ten counts were recorded for this clonotype. The rearrangement uses TRBV7-2 and TRBJ2-1; TRBD2 matches at 7 bases. The CDR3 has 16 amino acids. Looked up from germline, CDR1 is SGHTA and CDR2 is FQGNSA. V trimming: 4 bases; J trimming: 7 bases; junction bases outside the gene matches: 13. The CDR3 region is CASSSPGSGVRNEQFF. The CDR3 DNA reads TGTGCCAGCAGCTCGCCTGGAAGCGGGGTAAGAAATGAGCAGTTCTTC.

This clonotype appeared many times. An end of the junction does not agree with germline; a read error may underlie this. The genes are TRBV9 and TRBJ2-3, with TRBD2 matching 9 bases. The CDR3 is 14 residues long. Per germline, CDR1 SGDLS and CDR2 YYNGEE. CDR3 nucleotides: TGTGCCAGCAGCGCCGGGACTAGCAGAGATACGCAGTATTTT. Translated, it gives CASSAGTSRDTQYF.

This clonotype was seen ten or more times. The chain joins TRBV10-3 to TRBJ2-1; TRBD1 matches at 8 bases. The CDR3 is 16 amino acids. Germline CDR1 is ENHRY and CDR2 is SYGVKD. With V trimmed by 0 bases and J by 6 bases, 7 bases remained unmatched. For the CDR3, the DNA is TGTGCCATCAGTGAGTCCAAGACAGGGGCATCCAATGAGCAGTTCTTC. Protein sequence: CAISESKTGASNEQFF.

In this sample, this clonotype turned up many times. V and J are TRBV12-3 or TRBV12-4 and TRBJ2-5; TRBD2 is a possible D gene (5 bases). The CDR3 is made up of 13 amino acids. V was pared by 4 bases and J by 5 bases, with 11 bases between. CDR3 protein: CASSSPEGETQYF. In DNA form, the CDR3 reads TGTGCCAGCAGTTCTCCCGAGGGCGAGACCCAGTACTTC.